This T cell receptor beta chain was sequenced during a study of OX40 agonist ivuxolimab in advanced cancers. Comments on this clone: Its antigen remains unidentified.

The data were produced by immunoSEQ multiplex PCR, yet TCRdb's version contains in-frame clones alone and is incomplete. The sample gives 85,000 to 100,000 clones, about 85% of which show up once; 0.2% to 0.25% is in the top ten. Germline V CDR1 and CDR2: MGHRA, YSYEKL. The CDR3 runs 16 residues. The V end was cut by 1 base, the J end by 5 bases, with 17 bases between. General study findings and limits: Clones of CD4+ and CD8+ blood T cells grew by week 6 at doses of 0.1 to 3.0 mg/kg. Some nonresponders additionally presented with little normalized T-cell clonal expansion.

The chain is built from TRBV4-1 and TRBJ1-2; no clear D. This TCR was sampled from an adult with an advanced solid tumor such as melanoma, head and neck, liver or kidney cancer. Material: CD4+ or CD8+ T cells sorted from blood, obtained in a trial of the OX40 agonist ivuxolimab. The CDR3 region has the DNA TGCGCCAGCAGCCAAGTGGGATCGGAAAGCCTTTATGGCTACACCTTC. This gives the protein CASSQVGSESLYGYTF.